The 8 T cell receptor beta chains below were found in one sample sequenced in a study of regulatory T cells in long-lasting Graves disease. Construction of TCR beta libraries relied on iRepertoire HTBI primers and on Arm-PCR targeting CDR3 regions. TCRdb re-called the multiplex PCR reads through MiXCR, storing one row per CDR3 protein. The data hold roughly 500,000 distinct CDR3 sequences, with 13% to 15% observed a single time. Time point of the sample: newly diagnosed GD, antithyroid drugs for less than 3 months. The authors made the TCR library using RNA they extracted from PBMCs. This same sample was also taken into another study, of T cells in Graves' hyperthyroidism and ophthalmopathy.

The material sequenced was peripheral blood mononuclear cells (PBMCs), taken at new diagnosis, from a patient treated with antithyroid drugs. These receptors were taken from a woman between 45 and 60 years old with Graves disease.

This clonotype came up many times. This chain uses TRBV6-1 with TRBJ2-5; D possibly corresponds to TRBD1 (5 bases). This CDR3 region has 14 residues. V gave up 7 bases and J gave up 5 bases, with 17 bases separating them. Germline values: CDR1 MNHNS, CDR2 SASEGT. The DNA for the CDR3 is TGTGCCAGCACACGGACAAATAGGATCGAGACCCAGTACTTC. This sequence encodes CASTRTNRIETQYF.

This clonotype has more than one count but fewer than ten. The chain uses TRBV6-1 and TRBJ2-7; 7 bases align to TRBD1. Looked up from germline, CDR1 is MNHNS and CDR2 is SASEGT. The CDR3 totals 15 residues. Trimming removed 6 bases from V and 2 bases from J; junction bases left unmatched: 10. As DNA, the CDR3 is TGTGCCAGCAGGACCCGGGACAGTCCAGCCTACGAGCAGTACTTC. Its translation: CASRTRDSPAYEQYF.

The chain carries TRBV7-6 and TRBJ2-3; D gene uncertain. This CDR3 comprises 16 residues. Trimming cost V 2 bases and J 4 bases, with 16 bases left between them. The germline gives CDR1 SGHVS, CDR2 FNYEAQ. CDR3 in amino acids: CASSLSQDSVADTQYF. CDR3 nucleotides: TGTGCCAGCAGCTTATCCCAGGATTCAGTCGCAGATACGCAGTATTTT.

At least ten counts were recorded for this clonotype. The chain has TRBV28 and TRBJ2-5; D unresolved. This CDR3 is 12 amino acids long. V was clipped by 3 bases and J by 5 bases, with 7 bases between them. Germline CDR1 is MDHEN and CDR2 is SYDVKM. CDR3 DNA sequence: TGTGCCAGCAGTTTTGGGTGGGAGACCCAGTACTTC. Translated: CASSFGWETQYF.

The CDR3 DNA reads TGTGCCAGCAGTTTATCCCTCGAGACGTATGGCTACACCTTC. Translated, it gives CASSLSLETYGYTF. The chain recombines TRBV28 with TRBJ1-2, with D uncertain. CDR3 length equals 14 residues. Germline lookup yields CDR1 MDHEN and CDR2 SYDVKM. The V end was cut by 1 base, the J end by 5 bases, with 11 bases between.

The sample holds many counts of this clonotype. V gene TRBV28 combines with J gene TRBJ2-5, with D tentatively TRBD1 (6 bases). With 3 bases removed from V and 2 bases from J, the gap between germline ends came to 13 bases. The germline V gene encodes CDR1 MDHEN and CDR2 SYDVKM. This CDR3 comprises 15 residues. CDR3 DNA sequence: TGTGCCAGCAGTTTTGGGGACATGATACAAGAGACCCAGTACTTC. Translation gives CASSFGDMIQETQYF.

This clonotype was seen at least ten times. The chain recombines TRBV7-2 with TRBJ2-2, with 10 bases aligning to TRBD1. V lost 5 bases and J lost 3; bases outside the gene matches: 9. CDR3 length: 17 amino acids. Per germline, CDR1 SGHTA and CDR2 FQGNSA. The CDR3, as DNA: TGTGCCAGCAGCGCTAGCAGACAGGGGGCATACACCGGGGAGCTGTTTTTT. This translates into CASSASRQGAYTGELFF. Supplemented by reference TRBV7-2 and TRBJ2-2, the full variable domain reads GAGVSQSPSNKVTEKGKDVELRCDPISGHTALYWYRQSLGQGLEFLIYFQGNSAPDKSGLPSDRFSAERTGGSVSTLTIQRTQQEDSAVYLCASSASRQGAYTGELFFGEGSRLTVL.

This clonotype was observed many times. For the CDR3, the DNA is TGTGCCAGCAGCCCGAATGCACTAGCGGGAGTAGATACGCAGTATTTT. It codes for CASSPNALAGVDTQYF. The chain combines TRBV3-1 with TRBJ2-3; 11 nucleotides align to TRBD2. The CDR3 runs 16 residues. Per germline, CDR1 LGHDT and CDR2 YNNKEL (reference sequence). Germline trimming cut 4 bases from V and 5 bases from J; bases unmatched to any gene: 8.